Listed below are T cell receptor beta chains from one sample, sequenced in a study of radiation and T cells in renal cell carcinoma. TCRdb's table, derived via immunoSEQ multiplex PCR, lists solely in-frame clones and lacks some. In the table there are roughly 120,000 clones, about four fifths of which are singletons. The source material was blood, sampled from a patient whose treatment included radiotherapy and nephrectomy. All receptors derive from a woman in her sixties with renal cell carcinoma. The CDR3 runs from the conserved cysteine through the conserved F or W. Fields, in order: D gene, V gene, CDR3 protein. A D gene is named only where the DNA matches it firmly.

>TRBD2|TRBV9
CASSVVTSGSYNEQFF
>.|TRBV2
CASSGRALGRNEQFF
>.|TRBV29-1
CSVESGEKLFF
>.|TRBV7-9
CASSLALAGTEAFF
>.|TRBV2
CASRPEWDTQYF
>TRBD2|TRBV7-3
CASSFVAGGSTDTQYF
>TRBD1|TRBV7-2
CASSRGTGDGYTF
>.|TRBV5-1
CASSFSQGVDTGELFF
>.|TRBV29-1
CSVTQGPATNEKLFF
>.|TRBV18
CASSPLSGEETQYF
>.|TRBV5-6
CASSYRVSNQPQHF
>.|TRBV19
CASSPRTRMNTEAFF
>.|TRBV28
CASRPTGRIYEQYF
>TRBD2|TRBV9
CASSPQGSGSLGIQYF
>TRBD1|TRBV19
CASGGQGSVEQYF
>.|TRBV5-8
CASSATQETQYF
>TRBD1|TRBV9
CASSPDRGDTGELFF
>TRBD2|TRBV7-3
CASSSRGLAGTNTGELFF
>.|TRBV27
CASSLRPDAFF
>.|TRBV6-1
CASTTPIYF
>.|TRBV19
CASTTTGRNPGELFF